This T cell receptor beta chain was captured in a study of breast tumors, draining lymph nodes, adjacent tissues. CDR3 size: 13 residues. Per germline, CDR1 MNHNS and CDR2 SASEGT. V dropped 3 bases and J dropped 0 bases, with 3 bases sitting between them. Many counts were recorded for this clonotype. Axillary draining lymph nodes of breast cancer patients supplied the node samples. TCRdb processed the multiplex PCR reads anew with MiXCR; each CDR3 protein has one entry. The sample lists some 100,000 distinct CDR3 sequences; 21% were seen once. The source material was axillary lymph node tissue. This rearrangement joins TRBV6-1 to TRBJ2-4, with unresolved D. The TCR sequence derives from a female donor with breast cancer. Some clones in this sample may be carry-over from other donors' samples. The CDR3 DNA reads as TGTGCCAGCAGTGACCAAGCCAAAAACATTCAGTACTTC. Protein sequence: CASSDQAKNIQYF.